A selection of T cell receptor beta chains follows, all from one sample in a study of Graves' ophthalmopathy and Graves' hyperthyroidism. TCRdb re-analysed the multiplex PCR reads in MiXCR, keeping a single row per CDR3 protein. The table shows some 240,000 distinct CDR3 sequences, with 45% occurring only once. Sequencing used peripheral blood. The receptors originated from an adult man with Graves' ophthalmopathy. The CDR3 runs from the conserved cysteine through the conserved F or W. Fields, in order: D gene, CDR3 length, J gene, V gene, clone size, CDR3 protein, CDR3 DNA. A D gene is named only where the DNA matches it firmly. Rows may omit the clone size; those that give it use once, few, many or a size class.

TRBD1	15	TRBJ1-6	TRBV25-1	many	CASSVDRGGNSPLHF	TGTGCCAGCAGTGTGGACAGGGGCGGAAATTCACCCCTCCACTTT
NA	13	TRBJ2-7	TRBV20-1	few	CSARDRRDYEQYF	TGCAGTGCTAGAGATCGCAGGGACTACGAGCAGTACTTC
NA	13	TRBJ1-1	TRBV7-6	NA	CASSLARDREAFF	TGTGCCAGCAGCTTAGCCCGAGACAGGGAAGCTTTCTTT
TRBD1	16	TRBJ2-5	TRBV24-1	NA	CATSDLQTGGGETQYF	TGTGCCACCAGTGATTTGCAGACAGGGGGCGGGGAGACCCAGTACTTC
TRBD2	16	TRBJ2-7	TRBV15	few	CATSRDRLAGGYEQYF	TGTGCCACCAGCAGAGATCGACTAGCGGGAGGTTACGAGCAGTACTTC
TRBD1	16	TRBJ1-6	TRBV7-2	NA	CASSSAWTGAYSPLHF	TGTGCCAGCAGCTCAGCCTGGACAGGGGCGTATTCACCCCTCCACTTT
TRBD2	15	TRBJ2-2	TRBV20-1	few	CSARDIAGDGGELFF	TGCAGTGCTAGAGACATAGCGGGAGATGGCGGGGAGCTGTTTTTT
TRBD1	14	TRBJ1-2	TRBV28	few	CASSRSGGYYGYTF	TGTGCCAGCAGTAGGTCAGGGGGGTACTATGGCTACACCTTC
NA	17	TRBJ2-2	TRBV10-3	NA	CAISESENGPDTGELFF	TGTGCCATCAGTGAGTCGGAAAACGGGCCCGACACCGGGGAGCTGTTTTTT
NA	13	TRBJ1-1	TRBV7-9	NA	CASSQSGGTEASF	TGTGCCAGCAGCCAATCCGGGGGAACTGAAGCTTCCTTT
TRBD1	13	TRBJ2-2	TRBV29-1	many	CSARTGYTGELFF	TGCAGCGCACGGACAGGGTACACCGGGGAGCTGTTTTTT
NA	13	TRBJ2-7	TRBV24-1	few	CATSESGFSEQYF	TGTGCCACCAGTGAATCAGGGTTCAGCGAGCAGTACTTC
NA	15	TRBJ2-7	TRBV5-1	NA	CASSSLQGWDYEQYF	TGCGCCAGCAGCTCATTACAGGGTTGGGACTACGAGCAGTACTTC
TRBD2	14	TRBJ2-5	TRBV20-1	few	CSARGLPPVETQYF	TGCAGTGCTAGGGGACTACCGCCGGTAGAGACCCAGTACTTC
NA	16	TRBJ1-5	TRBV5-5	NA	CASSLNYGLRNQPQHF	TGTGCCAGCAGCTTAAACTACGGGTTGCGCAATCAGCCCCAGCATTTT
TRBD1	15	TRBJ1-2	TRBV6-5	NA	CANSPVDRGYYGYTF	TGTGCCAACAGCCCGGTCGACAGGGGATACTATGGCTACACCTTC
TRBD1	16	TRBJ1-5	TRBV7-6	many	CASSLAPTGQGQPQHF	TGTGCCAGCAGCTTAGCCCCGACAGGGCAAGGTCAGCCCCAGCATTTT
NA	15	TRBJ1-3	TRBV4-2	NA	CASSQEQLSGNTIYF	TGTGCCAGCAGCCAAGAACAGCTCTCTGGAAACACCATATATTTT
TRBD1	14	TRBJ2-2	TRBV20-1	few	CSAWDSTNTGELFF	TGCAGTGCTTGGGACAGTACGAACACCGGGGAGCTGTTTTTT
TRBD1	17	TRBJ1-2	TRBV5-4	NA	CASSLGGQGVLSYGYTF	TGTGCCAGCAGCTTGGGTGGACAGGGAGTTCTTAGCTATGGCTACACCTTC
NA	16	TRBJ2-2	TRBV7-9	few	CASSRPGTHLTGELFF	TGTGCCAGCAGCCGGCCCGGGACGCACCTTACCGGGGAGCTGTTTTTT
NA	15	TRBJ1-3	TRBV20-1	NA	CSAPLGRAGGNTIYF	TGCAGTGCCCCCCTCGGGAGGGCAGGTGGAAACACCATATATTTT
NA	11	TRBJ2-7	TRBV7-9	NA	CASSTDNEQYF	TGTGCCAGCAGCACCGACAACGAGCAGTACTTC
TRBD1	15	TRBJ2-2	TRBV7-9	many	CASSWDRRESGELFF	TGTGCCAGCAGCTGGGACAGGAGAGAGTCGGGGGAGCTGTTTTTT
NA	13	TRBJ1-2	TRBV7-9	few	CASSPTGAYGYTF	TGTGCCAGCAGCCCAACCGGGGCCTATGGCTACACCTTC
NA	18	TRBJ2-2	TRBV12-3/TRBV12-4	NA	CASSLRGTVAPYTGELFF	TGTGCCAGCAGTCTCCGGGGGACAGTCGCCCCATACACCGGGGAGCTGTTTTTT
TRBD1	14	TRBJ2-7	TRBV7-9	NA	CASSLRDRTYEQYF	TGTGCCAGCAGTTTACGGGACAGGACCTACGAGCAGTACTTC
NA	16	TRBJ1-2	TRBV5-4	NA	CASSRGRRDVVYGYTF	TGTGCCAGCAGCCGAGGACGGAGGGATGTGGTCTATGGCTACACCTTC
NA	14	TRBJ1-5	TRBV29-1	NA	CSLAQGNGNQPQHF	TGCAGCTTGGCTCAGGGTAATGGCAATCAGCCCCAGCATTTT